This T cell receptor beta chain was sequenced for a study of cytomegalovirus exposure and HLA in healthy donors. Trimming took 4 bases from V and 4 from J, leaving 8 bases between them. Germline V gene sequence: CDR1 SGHTA, CDR2 FQGNSA. The CDR3 consists of 13 residues. It was with 60 Vbeta and 13 Jbeta primers that the PCR ran. The repertoire was sequenced with immunoSEQ multiplex PCR; TCRdb's copy has only in-frame clones and lacks some. Of some 150,000 clones in the sample, about 65% are singletons; the top ten hold approximately 3%. Sequencing was carried out using PBMCs. The receptor comes from a woman aged 25 to 45 in good health and CMV-seronegative. V usage is TRBV7-2 and J usage is TRBJ1-5, with D possibly being TRBD1 (5 bases). The CDR3 region is CASSSNRNQPQHF. The CDR3 nucleotides are TGTGCCAGCAGCTCAAACAGGAATCAGCCCCAGCATTTT.